This TCR beta chain comes out of a study of blood T cell repertoires in COVID-19. Study as a whole: The cDNA or gDNA used as material had been derived from T cells, B-cell-depleted T cells, or PBMCs.

Germline values: CDR1 SGHRS, CDR2 YFSETQ. With 0 bases removed from V and 7 bases from J, the gap between germline ends came to 10 bases. The CDR3 sequence is 13 residues long. Adults between about 18 and 89 years of age took part from 24 US areas. Participants' own reports of clinical history determined their cohort assignment. Cohort 3 recovered donors had two negative PCRs, clearance, or symptom resolution. The data were produced by immunoSEQ multiplex PCR, yet TCRdb's version contains in-frame clones alone and is incomplete. Among 220,000 or so clones, around 84% were seen once, and the ten largest hold approximately 7.3%.

Sample: PBMCs or T cells enriched from blood (not recorded which). The rearrangement uses TRBV5-1 and TRBJ1-1, with a weak D call TRBD1 (5 bases). The clonotype originates from a woman aged 40 to 55 who had recovered from COVID-19. This CDR3 is CASSLEGPLEAFF. DNA of the CDR3: TGCGCCAGCAGCTTGGAGGGGCCTCTTGAAGCTTTCTTT.